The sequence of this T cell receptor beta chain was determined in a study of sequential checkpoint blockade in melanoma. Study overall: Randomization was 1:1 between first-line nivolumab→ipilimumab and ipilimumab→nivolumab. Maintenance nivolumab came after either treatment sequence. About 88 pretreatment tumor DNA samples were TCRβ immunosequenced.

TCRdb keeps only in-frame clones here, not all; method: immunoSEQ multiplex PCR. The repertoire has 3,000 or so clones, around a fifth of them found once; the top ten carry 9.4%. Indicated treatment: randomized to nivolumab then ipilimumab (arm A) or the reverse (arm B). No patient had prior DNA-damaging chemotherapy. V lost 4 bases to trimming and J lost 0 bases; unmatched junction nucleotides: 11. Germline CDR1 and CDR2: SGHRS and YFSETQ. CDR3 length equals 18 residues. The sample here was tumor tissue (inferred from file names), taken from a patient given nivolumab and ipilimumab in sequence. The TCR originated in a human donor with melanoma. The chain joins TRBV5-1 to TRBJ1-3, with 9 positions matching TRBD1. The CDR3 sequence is CASSLLTGGKSSGNTIYF. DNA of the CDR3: TGCGCCAGCAGCCTGCTGACAGGGGGGAAAAGCTCTGGAAACACCATATATTTT.